The T cell receptor beta chain described here comes from a study of spatial heterogeneity in lung cancer. Study information: Correlation of TCR transcript counts in tumor regions with a T cell module score from matched bulk RNA-seq was strong. Study-level findings and limits: In tumors, expanded intratumoral alpha and beta TCR counts tracked mutation counts. Estimated coverage of tumor T cells was around 7% for alpha and roughly 13% for beta chains.

The CDR3 has 13 residues. The V end was cut by 4 bases, the J end by 10 bases, with 14 bases between. Germline V gives CDR1 SGHKS, CDR2 YYEKEE (reference sequence). The time point: sample taken at primary tumor resection. The cohort: some 70 early-stage, untreated non-small cell lung cancer patients. This clonotype is medium-sized (0.01 to 0.1%) in the sample. The antigen is undetermined. This beta chain lies outside the target of a library built for alpha chains; its clone size means little. All TCR cDNA molecules were individually tagged with a unique molecular identifier. MiXCR, run by TCRdb on the 5' RACE reads, gives a single entry per CDR3 protein. The sample carries under 15,000 distinct CDR3 sequences, 5.6% recorded once.

This TCR came from a female donor with early-stage non-small cell lung cancer. The sample in question was lung tumor tissue, obtained at surgery. The V gene is TRBV5-5, the J gene TRBJ1-4; D is undetermined. The CDR3 DNA reads as TGTGCCAGCAGCGCTTCACTGGACCGAAAACTGTTTTTT. Encoded protein: CASSASLDRKLFF.